Listed here are 30 T cell receptor beta chains from one sample, sequenced in a study of blood T cell repertoires in COVID-19. Method: immunoSEQ multiplex PCR; TCRdb's copy keeps in-frame clones and lacks some. This sample yields hundreds of thousands of clones, of which about 86% are seen a single time; roughly a tenth belongs to the top ten. Sequences were obtained from PBMCs or T cells enriched from blood (not recorded which). The receptors here all came from a woman between 50 and 59 years old who had recovered from COVID-19.

The chain has TRBV2 and TRBJ2-5, with a weak D call TRBD2 (5 bases). Germline V gene lookup returns CDR1 SNHLY and CDR2 FYNNEI. The CDR3 runs 12 residues. Trimming took off 6 bases at V and 5 bases at J, with 10 bases between the two ends. CDR3 DNA sequence: TGTGCCAGCAGGAGGGCCAGGGAGACCCAGTACTTC. This sequence encodes CASRRARETQYF.

This rearrangement joins TRBV5-1 to TRBJ2-7; 9 nucleotides agree with TRBD2. With V trimmed by 3 bases and J by 5 bases, 18 bases remained unmatched. The germline gives CDR1 SGHRS, CDR2 YFSETQ. The CDR3 consists of 18 residues. CDR3 amino acids: CASSWGTYPAGGLDEQYF. CDR3 nucleotide sequence: TGCGCCAGCAGCTGGGGGACATACCCGGCGGGGGGGCTCGACGAGCAGTACTTC.

The CDR3 DNA sequence: TGTGCCAGCAGCCCCCCGACAGGGGACAACTATGGCTACACCTTC. This gives the protein CASSPPTGDNYGYTF. This chain links TRBV7-9 with TRBJ1-2, with 8 bases identical to TRBD1. Germline CDR1 reads SEHNR; CDR2 reads FQNEAQ (reference sequence). V shed 5 bases and J 2 bases; nucleotides not matched to a gene: 7. The CDR3 sequence is 15 residues long.

The chain joins TRBV15 to TRBJ1-3, with 9 bases aligning to TRBD1. The germline V gene encodes CDR1 LNHNV and CDR2 YYDKDF (reference sequence). The CDR3 length is 17 residues. The junction had 10 bases not matched to a gene; V was cut back by 5 bases and J by 2 bases. The CDR3 DNA is TGTGCCACCAGCCCACCCCCCGGGACAGGGACTGGAAACACCATATATTTT. Its protein product is CATSPPPGTGTGNTIYF.

The genes are TRBV23-1 and TRBJ1-3, with 7 bases fitting TRBD1. TRBV23-1 counts as an open reading frame of uncertain function. V was clipped by 11 bases and J by 3 bases; unmatched bases: 16. This CDR3 has 16 residues. CDR3 in amino acids: CAGSIEDRENGNTIYF. The CDR3, as DNA: TGCGCCGGCTCTATTGAAGACAGGGAGAATGGAAACACCATATATTTT.

The chain couples TRBV7-6 to TRBJ2-1; possible D gene TRBD2, 6 bases. The CDR3 sequence is 17 residues long. CDR1 is SGHVS and CDR2 is FNYEAQ in the germline V gene. The V and J ends lost 3 bases and 3 bases respectively, with 18 bases between them. The CDR3 loop is CASSFSPASVVYNEQFF. DNA of the CDR3: TGTGCCAGCAGCTTCAGTCCGGCTAGCGTTGTCTACAATGAGCAGTTCTTC. The full variable domain, completed using reference TRBV7-6 and TRBJ2-1, is GAGVSQSPRYKVTKRGQDVALRCDPISGHVSLYWYRQALGQGPEFLTYFNYEAQQDKSGLPNDRFSAERPEGSISTLTIQRTEQRDSAMYRCASSFSPASVVYNEQFFGPGTRLTVL.

The chain links TRBV7-8 to TRBJ1-4, with 8 bases identical to TRBD1. The CDR3 has 14 amino acids. Germline V gene lookup returns CDR1 SGHVS and CDR2 FQNEAQ. V lost 5 bases and J lost 7; bases outside the gene matches: 6. CDR3 region: CASSLTGVGEKLFF. In DNA form, the CDR3 reads TGTGCCAGCAGCCTGACAGGGGTGGGTGAAAAACTGTTTTTT.

This rearrangement joins TRBV12-3 or TRBV12-4 to TRBJ2-7, with D hard to call. The CDR3 is made up of 13 amino acids. V was cut by 2 bases and J by 3 bases, with 8 bases left in between. The CDR3 DNA follows: TGTGCCAGCAGTTTAAACAGCAACTACGAGCAGTACTTC. It yields the protein CASSLNSNYEQYF.

This chain connects TRBV6-1 to TRBJ1-4; no reliable D call. The CDR3 runs to 16 residues. Germline CDR1 reads MNHNS; CDR2 reads SASEGT. Between the trimmed V and J ends, which lost 1 base and 7 bases, there was a span of 16 bases. The CDR3 region is CASSEGGGALGEKLFF. The CDR3, as DNA: TGTGCCAGCAGTGAAGGGGGAGGAGCGCTCGGTGAAAAACTGTTTTTT.

CDR3 bases: TGTGCCAGCAGCTTTCCCGGACAGGGTCTCTACGAGCAGTACTTC. Its protein is CASSFPGQGLYEQYF. The chain links TRBV7-3 to TRBJ2-7; 8 bases line up with TRBD1. Germline trimming cut 3 bases from V and 3 bases from J; bases unmatched to any gene: 7. The germline gives CDR1 SGHTA, CDR2 FQGTGA. CDR3 length: 15 amino acids. Based on the CDR3 plus reference TRBV7-3 and TRBJ2-7, the full variable domain is GAGVSQTPSNKVTEKGKYVELRCDPISGHTALYWYRQSLGQGPEFLIYFQGTGAADDSGLPNDRFFAVRPEGSVSTLKIQRTERGDSAVYLCASSFPGQGLYEQYFGPGTRLTVT.

This rearrangement joins TRBV19 to TRBJ1-1; possibly TRBD1 for D (6 bases). Germline CDR1 is LNHDA and CDR2 is SQIVND (reference sequence). V lost 7 bases and J 0 bases, leaving 9 bases between the germline ends. This CDR3 is built from 13 residues. The CDR3 DNA reads as TGTGCCAGTATTGGACAGCTGAACACTGAAGCTTTCTTT. Protein product: CASIGQLNTEAFF.

The rearrangement links TRBV6-5 to TRBJ1-1; D unresolved. The CDR3 loop spans 12 amino acids. Germline V lookup: CDR1 MNHEY, CDR2 SVGAGI. V lost 7 bases, J lost 1 base, and 7 bases lay in between. DNA of the CDR3: TGTGCCAGCAAAAGAGGGAACACTGAAGCTTTCTTT. Protein: CASKRGNTEAFF.

A few counts support this clone. This rearrangement joins TRBV6-5 to TRBJ1-6; D call uncertain. There are 15 residues in the CDR3. V shed 4 bases and J shed 8 bases, with 15 bases lying between them. Per the germline V gene, CDR1 is MNHEY and CDR2 is SVGAGI. CDR3 protein: CASSSSGDGDSPLHF. CDR3 nucleotides: TGTGCCAGCAGTTCGTCCGGGGATGGCGATTCACCCCTCCACTTT.

The V and J genes are TRBV28 and TRBJ2-5; 13 positions agree with TRBD2. Germline loops: CDR1 MDHEN, CDR2 SYDVKM. This CDR3 is built from 17 residues. The junction had 10 bases not matched to a gene; V was cut back by 5 bases and J by 4 bases. The CDR3 sequence is CASSHRTSGGPRETQYF. The CDR3 bases are TGTGCCAGCAGTCACAGGACTAGCGGGGGCCCAAGAGAGACCCAGTACTTC.

This clone showed up just a few times. V usage is TRBV7-6 and J usage is TRBJ2-2; 9 bases match TRBD1. The CDR3 length is 17 residues. Looked up from germline, CDR1 is SGHVS and CDR2 is FNYEAQ. Unmatched junction bases numbered 7, after V lost 5 bases and J lost 0 bases. CDR3 in DNA: TGTGCCAGCAGCCGGACAGGGGAAGCCGCGAACACCGGGGAGCTGTTTTTT. Its translation: CASSRTGEAANTGELFF.

The chain joins TRBV20-1 to TRBJ1-4, with D unresolved. This CDR3 comprises 10 residues. Germline V gene data show CDR1 as DFQATT and CDR2 as SNEGSKA (reference sequence). The CDR3 region is CSSIGGKLFF. CDR3 nucleotides: TGCAGCTCAATTGGAGGAAAACTGTTTTTT.

In the case of this clone: Within the sample, other DNA sequences also encode this same CDR3. The rearrangement uses TRBV30 and TRBJ1-5, with 7 bases matching TRBD1. In germline, CDR1 is GTSNPN, CDR2 SVGIG (reference sequence). Unmatched junction bases numbered 2, after V lost 1 base and J lost 5 bases. This CDR3 is built from 13 residues. The CDR3 nucleotides are TGTGCCTGGAGTGCAGGGGGAGATCAGCCCCAGCATTTT. It is translated as CAWSAGGDQPQHF.

The chain is built from TRBV10-3 and TRBJ2-7; weak D call: TRBD1 (6 bases). CDR1 is ENHRY, CDR2 SYGVKD, per germline. The CDR3 runs to 13 residues. The V gene lost 8 bases and the J gene lost 4 bases, with 15 bases spanning the gap. CDR3 sequence: CAIGGGARYEQYF. The CDR3 DNA sequence: TGTGCCATCGGGGGCGGTGCGAGGTACGAGCAGTACTTC.

This chain links TRBV5-8 with TRBJ1-4, with TRBD1 identical over 10 bases. Trimming took 3 bases from V and 8 from J; bases not matched to a gene: 7. Germline V CDR1 and CDR2: SGHTS, YDEGEE. The CDR3 sequence is 15 residues long. The CDR3 reads CASSSGTGVVEKLFF. CDR3 DNA: TGTGCCAGCAGCTCAGGGACAGGGGTAGTGGAAAAACTGTTTTTT.

This chain connects TRBV5-1 to TRBJ1-2, with 8 bases aligning to TRBD1. The CDR3 sequence is 14 residues long. Trimming at V came to 4 bases and at J to 10 bases, leaving 12 bases not matched to a gene. Germline V gene lookup returns CDR1 SGHRS and CDR2 YFSETQ. CDR3 sequence (DNA): TGCGCCAGCAGCCAACCGGGACAGGCGCGAGTCTACACCTTC. Protein product: CASSQPGQARVYTF.

About this clone itself: Other DNA sequences in this specimen translate into the identical CDR3. The chain couples TRBV6-5 to TRBJ2-1; possible D gene TRBD2, 6 bases. CDR3 length equals 13 residues. CDR1 and CDR2 (germline): MNHEY, SVGAGI. V lost 8 bases and J lost 0, with 8 bases in between. CDR3 sequence (DNA): TGTGCCAGCGGGGGGAGCTCCTACAATGAGCAGTTCTTC. Protein: CASGGSSYNEQFF.

The chain combines TRBV28 with TRBJ2-7, with a weak D call TRBD1 (6 bases). CDR1 and CDR2 from the germline V gene are MDHEN and SYDVKM. CDR3 length equals 14 residues. With 5 bases removed from V and 4 bases from J, the gap between germline ends came to 15 bases. CDR3 sequence (DNA): TGTGCCAGCAGTAAAACGGGACACAGTTACGAGCAGTACTTC. Protein product: CASSKTGHSYEQYF. The whole variable domain, remainder taken from reference TRBV28 and TRBJ2-7, is DVKVTQSSRYLVKRTGEKVFLECVQDMDHENMFWYRQDPGLGLRLIYFSYDVKMKEKGDIPEGYSVSREKKERFSLILESASTNQTSMYLCASSKTGHSYEQYFGPGTRLTVT.

V usage is TRBV3-1 (or the pseudogene TRBV3-2) and J usage is TRBJ2-1; 10 bases fit TRBD2. The CDR3 extends over 15 amino acids. The junction had 6 bases not matched to a gene; V was cut back by 4 bases and J by 6 bases. CDR1 LGHDT and CDR2 YNNKEL come from the germline V gene (reference sequence). CDR3 sequence (DNA): TGTGCCAGCAGCCCCCGCCAGCGGGGGGGCAATGAGCAGTTCTTC. It is translated as CASSPRQRGGNEQFF.

The chain is built from TRBV19 and TRBJ1-5; D gene uncertain. The CDR3 totals 15 residues. The germline V and J ends were trimmed by 4 bases and 0 bases, with 10 bases remaining between them. From germline, CDR1 is LNHDA and CDR2 SQIVND (reference sequence). CDR3 sequence reads: CASSRLEHSNQPQHF. The CDR3, as DNA: TGTGCCAGTAGTAGGCTAGAGCATAGCAATCAGCCCCAGCATTTT.

The V call is TRBV9, the J call TRBJ2-3; D not certain. CDR3 length: 14 residues. The V and J ends lost 3 bases and 0 bases respectively, with 8 bases between them. The V gene's germline CDR1 is SGDLS and CDR2 YYNGEE. The CDR3 DNA follows: TGTGCCAGCAGCGAACAACCTAGCACAGATACGCAGTATTTT. Protein: CASSEQPSTDTQYF.

The chain carries TRBV7-9 and TRBJ2-5; 8 bases are shared with TRBD2. CDR1 is SEHNR and CDR2 is FQNEAQ in the germline V gene (reference sequence). The CDR3 extends over 16 amino acids. Losses at the gene ends were 2 bases for V and 4 bases for J; bases not matched to a gene: 9. Here the CDR3 reads CASSLSMSAGAETQYF. Here the CDR3 DNA reads TGTGCCAGCAGCTTATCAATGTCAGCGGGGGCAGAGACCCAGTACTTC. Full variable domain (outside the CDR3, taken from reference TRBV7-9 and TRBJ2-5): DTGVSQNPRHKITKRGQNVTFRCDPISEHNRLYWYRQTLGQGPEFLTYFQNEAQLEKSRLLSDRFSAERPKGSFSTLEIQRTEQGDSAMYLCASSLSMSAGAETQYFGPGTRLLVL.

V is TRBV27 and J is TRBJ1-1; 7 bases match TRBD1. Germline V gene data show CDR1 as MNHEY and CDR2 as SMNVEV (reference sequence). The CDR3 loop spans 15 amino acids. V shed 5 bases, J shed 3 bases, and the junction held 9 bases outside the gene matches. The DNA for the CDR3 is TGTGCCAGCAGTGTACCCGGGACAGCACACACTGAAGCTTTCTTT. This codes for CASSVPGTAHTEAFF.

The chain couples TRBV7-9 to TRBJ2-3; TRBD2 agrees at 7 bases. The CDR3 loop spans 12 amino acids. The germline CDR1 and CDR2 sequences are SEHNR and FQNEAQ (reference sequence). V was pared by 2 bases and J by 10 bases, with 3 bases of the junction left unmatched. In nucleotides, the CDR3 is TGTGCCAGCAGCTTAAGGGAGGGATCGCAGTATTTT. Translating it yields CASSLREGSQYF.

This chain connects TRBV7-9 to TRBJ2-5; tentatively, D is TRBD2 (6 bases). This CDR3 comprises 15 residues. Trimming removed 8 bases at V and 0 bases at J, with 16 bases between. Germline V gene sequence: CDR1 SEHNR, CDR2 FQNEAQ (reference sequence). This CDR3 is CASGVGGAYQETQYF. The CDR3 coding sequence is TGTGCCAGCGGGGTTGGCGGGGCGTACCAAGAGACCCAGTACTTC.

The gene calls are TRBV12-3 or TRBV12-4 and TRBJ1-1; no clear D gene. The CDR3 has 11 amino acids. Deletions cut 3 bases from V and 4 bases from J, with 3 bases between. The CDR3 DNA sequence: TGTGCCAGCAGTTTCGGCACTGAAGCTTTCTTT. Residues: CASSFGTEAFF.